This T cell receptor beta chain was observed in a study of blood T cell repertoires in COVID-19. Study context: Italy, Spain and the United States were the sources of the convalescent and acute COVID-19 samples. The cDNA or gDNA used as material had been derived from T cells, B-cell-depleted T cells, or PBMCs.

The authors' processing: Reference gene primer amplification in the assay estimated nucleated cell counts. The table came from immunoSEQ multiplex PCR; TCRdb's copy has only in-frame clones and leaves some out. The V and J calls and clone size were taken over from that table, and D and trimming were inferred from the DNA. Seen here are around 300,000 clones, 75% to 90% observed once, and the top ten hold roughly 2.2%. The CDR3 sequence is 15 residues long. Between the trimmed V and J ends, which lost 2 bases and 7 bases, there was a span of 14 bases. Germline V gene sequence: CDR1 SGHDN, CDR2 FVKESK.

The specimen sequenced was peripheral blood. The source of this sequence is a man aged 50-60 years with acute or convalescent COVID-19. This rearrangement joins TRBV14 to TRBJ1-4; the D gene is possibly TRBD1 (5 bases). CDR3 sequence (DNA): TGTGCCAGCAGCCAATTGTCAGGGATGAGTGAAAAACTGTTTTTT. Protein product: CASSQLSGMSEKLFF.